These 17 T cell receptor beta chains originate from one sample sequenced in a study of cytomegalovirus exposure and HLA in healthy donors (dated 2017 in TCRdb). The library was prepared using the immunoSEQ multiplex PCR assay. The multiplex PCR relied on a mix of 60 forward primers for TCR Vbeta segments and 13 reverse primers for TCR Jbeta segments. TCRdb took over this immuneACCESS table, retaining in-frame rearrangements with V and J assigned. Such tables are incomplete; in checked studies, under half of the missing clones stem from an unresolved V gene, and the remainder is unexplained. This specimen's table enumerates 75,000 to 90,000 clones. Approximately 1.5% of the sample goes to the ten largest clones. What was sequenced was PBMCs. All receptors derive from a woman in her sixties or seventies in good health and CMV-seronegative.

This chain joins TRBV7-9 and TRBJ2-2; TRBD1 aligns across 7 bases. Trimming at V came to 2 bases and at J to 3 bases, leaving 3 bases not matched to a gene. This CDR3 spans 15 amino acids. From germline, CDR1 is SEHNR and CDR2 FQNEAQ (reference sequence). The CDR3 sequence: CASSLTGAHTGELFF. The CDR3 nucleotides are TGTGCCAGCAGCTTAACAGGGGCACACACCGGGGAGCTGTTTTTT.

The V and J genes are TRBV9 and TRBJ1-4, with a tentative D call TRBD1 (6 bases). CDR1 SGDLS and CDR2 YYNGEE come from the germline V gene. The CDR3 loop spans 14 amino acids. Trimming shortened V by 0 bases and J by 8 bases, and 11 bases separated the two germline ends. CDR3 in DNA: TGTGCCAGCAGCGTAGCAGGGGCGGCCGAAAAACTGTTTTTT. Amino acids: CASSVAGAAEKLFF.

CDR3 amino acids: CASSSLGRSGETQYF. The DNA for the CDR3 is TGTGCCAGCAGCTCGCTGGGTCGCAGCGGGGAGACCCAGTACTTC. The chain recombines TRBV7-6 with TRBJ2-5, with D possibly TRBD2 on 6 matching bases. CDR3 length: 15 amino acids. The V gene lost 4 bases and the J gene lost 5 bases, with 17 bases spanning the gap. Germline V gives CDR1 SGHVS, CDR2 FNYEAQ.

The chain links TRBV4-3 to TRBJ1-2; D may be TRBD1 (6 bases). Germline CDR1 and CDR2: LGHNA and YSLEER. The V end lost 0 bases, the J end lost 3 bases, and 11 bases lay between the germline ends. The CDR3 extends over 15 amino acids. The CDR3 bases are TGCGCCAGCAGCCAAGATAGAAGGACAGACTATGGCTACACCTTC. It translates to CASSQDRRTDYGYTF.

As for this clone: Other DNA sequences in the sample encode the same CDR3. V gene TRBV5-5 combines with J gene TRBJ1-2, with D possibly matching TRBD1 (6 bases). Trimming stripped 3 bases from V and 5 bases from J, with 11 bases between. This CDR3 region has 13 residues. Germline V CDR1 and CDR2: SGHKS, YYEKEE (reference sequence). CDR3 loop: CASSSYRVYGYTF. As DNA, the CDR3 is TGTGCCAGCAGCTCATACAGGGTTTATGGCTACACCTTC.

The genes are TRBV4-3 and TRBJ1-5; 9 nucleotides line up with TRBD1. Germline-derived CDR1 and CDR2 are LGHNA and YSLEER. This CDR3 comprises 18 residues. V dropped 5 bases and J dropped 9; count of bases not matched to a gene: 20. The CDR3 protein is CASSWYFGTGTRGLPQHF. The DNA of the CDR3 is TGCGCCAGCAGCTGGTATTTTGGGACAGGGACTAGGGGATTGCCCCAGCATTTT.

The V and J genes are TRBV7-2 and TRBJ2-5, with no clear D. The J call may be incorrect, as the DNA end agrees better with TRBJ2-7. The length of the CDR3 is 11 residues. Germline values: CDR1 SGHTA, CDR2 FQGNSA. The CDR3 region is CASSPAYEQYF. The CDR3 bases are TGTGCCAGCAGCCCCGCCTACGAGCAGTACTTC.

The chain recombines TRBV27 with TRBJ2-3; the match to TRBD2 covers 8 bases. Trimming at V came to 3 bases and at J to 4 bases, leaving 6 bases not matched to a gene. The CDR3 covers 15 residues. Germline V gives CDR1 MNHEY, CDR2 SMNVEV (reference sequence). CDR3 in DNA: TGTGCCAGCAGTTTCGGACTAGCTATCGCAGATACGCAGTATTTT. It translates to CASSFGLAIADTQYF.

The genes are TRBV28 and TRBJ2-1, with 8 bases identical to TRBD1. From germline, CDR1 is MDHEN and CDR2 SYDVKM. The CDR3 consists of 19 residues. Unmatched junction bases numbered 18, after V lost 4 bases and J lost 4 bases. DNA of the CDR3: TGTGCCAGCAGTTCCATTGGGACAGGACTCCTACGGGGATACAATGAGCAGTTCTTC. This translates into CASSSIGTGLLRGYNEQFF. Drawing the rest from reference TRBV28 and TRBJ2-1, the complete variable domain is DVKVTQSSRYLVKRTGEKVFLECVQDMDHENMFWYRQDPGLGLRLIYFSYDVKMKEKGDIPEGYSVSREKKERFSLILESASTNQTSMYLCASSSIGTGLLRGYNEQFFGPGTRLTVL.

The chain joins TRBV7-2 to TRBJ2-7; no clear D. Germline V lookup: CDR1 SGHTA, CDR2 FQGNSA. The ends were cut back, 3 bases at V and 1 base at J, with 7 bases in the middle. The CDR3 length is 13 residues. The CDR3 is CASSFSYSYEQYF. In DNA form, the CDR3 reads TGTGCCAGCAGCTTTTCTTATTCCTACGAGCAGTACTTC.

This rearrangement joins TRBV6-5 to TRBJ2-7, with 7 bases lining up with TRBD1. The V and J ends lost 6 bases and 6 bases, in that order; junction bases with no gene match: 5. Germline values: CDR1 MNHEY, CDR2 SVGAGI. This CDR3 is built from 12 residues. CDR3 sequence (DNA): TGTGCCAGCAGCCTCCGGACAGGCGAGCAGTACTTC. Protein: CASSLRTGEQYF.

The chain joins TRBV5-3 to TRBJ2-5; possibly TRBD1 for D (5 bases). TRBV5-3 is classed as an ORF, of uncertain function. The CDR3 loop spans 13 amino acids. Trimming stripped 4 bases from V and 5 bases from J, with 12 bases between. In nucleotides, the CDR3 is TGTGCCAGAAGCACCCGACAGTGGGAGACCCAGTACTTC. Protein product: CARSTRQWETQYF.

The rearrangement joins TRBV10-2 to TRBJ2-1; no clear D. Germline-derived CDR1 and CDR2 are WSHSY and SAAADI. Trimming took off 7 bases at V and 4 bases at J, with 11 bases between the two ends. The CDR3 has 13 amino acids. The CDR3 here is CASNAVPYNEQFF. The CDR3 DNA follows: TGCGCCAGCAATGCGGTGCCTTACAATGAGCAGTTCTTC.

The CDR3 DNA sequence: TGTGCCAGCAGCTTAGGGCGGGACAGGGCAACCCTCGAGCAGTACTTC. As protein: CASSLGRDRATLEQYF. V gene TRBV7-2 combines with J gene TRBJ2-7, with 9 bases lining up with TRBD1. After removal of 1 base from V and 6 bases from J, the junction contained 10 bases not matched to a gene. Germline V lookup: CDR1 SGHTA, CDR2 FQGNSA. This CDR3 contains 16 residues.

The chain links TRBV19 to TRBJ2-3, with 7 bases that match TRBD2. J lost 2 bases, V lost 4 bases, and 9 bases had no gene match. The CDR3 contains 16 residues. The germline CDR1 and CDR2 sequences are LNHDA and SQIVND (reference sequence). CDR3 loop: CASSTQAGRITDTQYF. As DNA, the CDR3 is TGTGCCAGTAGTACGCAAGCGGGACGTATCACAGATACGCAGTATTTT.

The CDR3 here is CASSLVRVQGELFF. The CDR3 nucleotides are TGTGCCAGCAGTTTAGTCAGGGTACAGGGGGAGCTGTTTTTT. The V and J genes are TRBV28 and TRBJ2-2; D may be TRBD1 (5 bases). V dropped 2 bases and J dropped 8 bases, with 12 bases sitting between them. Per germline, CDR1 MDHEN and CDR2 SYDVKM. This CDR3 has 14 residues. The entire variable domain, with the rest obtained from reference TRBV28 and TRBJ2-2, is as follows: DVKVTQSSRYLVKRTGEKVFLECVQDMDHENMFWYRQDPGLGLRLIYFSYDVKMKEKGDIPEGYSVSREKKERFSLILESASTNQTSMYLCASSLVRVQGELFFGEGSRLTVL.

J is TRBJ1-2 and V is TRBV28; D might be TRBD1 (6 bases). Germline loops: CDR1 MDHEN, CDR2 SYDVKM. The length of the CDR3 is 15 residues. Trimming cost V 4 bases and J 8 bases, with 20 bases left between them. The CDR3 reads CASSSTGRYEGGYTF. The CDR3 DNA is TGTGCCAGCAGTTCAACAGGGCGTTACGAGGGGGGCTACACCTTC.